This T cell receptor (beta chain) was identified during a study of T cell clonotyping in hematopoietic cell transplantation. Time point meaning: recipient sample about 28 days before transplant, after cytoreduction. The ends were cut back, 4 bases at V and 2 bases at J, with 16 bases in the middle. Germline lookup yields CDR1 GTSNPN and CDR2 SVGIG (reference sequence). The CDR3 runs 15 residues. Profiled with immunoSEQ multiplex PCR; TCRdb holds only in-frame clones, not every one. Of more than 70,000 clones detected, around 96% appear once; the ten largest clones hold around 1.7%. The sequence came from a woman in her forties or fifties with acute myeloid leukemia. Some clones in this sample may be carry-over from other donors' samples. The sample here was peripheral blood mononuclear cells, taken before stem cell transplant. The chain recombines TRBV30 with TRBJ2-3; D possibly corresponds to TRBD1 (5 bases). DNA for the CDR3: TGTGCCTGGAACAAAATTACCGGACACACAGATACGCAGTATTTT. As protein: CAWNKITGHTDTQYF.